This passage covers 20 T cell receptor beta chains from one sample sequenced in a study of beta chain features in type 1 diabetes. Study observations and caveats: Type 1 diabetes patients had TCRB CDR3s that were shorter (moderately but significantly so) in all four CD4+ subsets.

Antigens for these TCRs are unknown. The sequenced template was cDNA made from the entire isolated RNA. Sequencing was performed with immunoSEQ multiplex PCR; in TCRdb, only in-frame clones are kept and a portion is missing. The sample holds about 25,000 clones, around 68% seen once. Sequencing was done on a sample of stem cell memory CD4+ T cells from blood. Every receptor here comes from a woman in her 40s with type 1 diabetes.

V and J are TRBV7-3 and TRBJ1-2, with 8 bases lining up with TRBD1. The CDR3 loop spans 15 amino acids. The germline CDR1 and CDR2 sequences are SGHTA and FQGTGA. V shed 1 base, J shed 2 bases, and the junction held 3 bases outside the gene matches. The CDR3 DNA is TGTGCCAGCAGCTTAATTCGGACAGGGAACTATGGCTACACCTTC. Translating it yields CASSLIRTGNYGYTF.

This chain joins TRBV6-5 and TRBJ2-5, with D hard to call. V was shortened by 2 bases and J by 1 base, with 8 bases between the two germline ends. The CDR3 totals 14 residues. Germline V gene lookup returns CDR1 MNHEY and CDR2 SVGAGI. The CDR3 loop reads CASSYGHFQETQYF. DNA of the CDR3: TGTGCCAGCAGTTACGGTCACTTCCAAGAGACCCAGTACTTC.

The chain has TRBV5-4 and TRBJ2-7, with 12 bases lining up with TRBD1. Germline lookup yields CDR1 SGHNT and CDR2 YYREEE (reference sequence). J lost 2 bases, V lost 4 bases, and 1 base had no gene match. The length of the CDR3 is 14 residues. CDR3 sequence reads: CASSGTGGAYEQYF. The CDR3 nucleotides are TGTGCCAGCAGCGGGACAGGGGGCGCCTACGAGCAGTACTTC. Combining the CDR3 with reference TRBV5-4 and TRBJ2-7 gives the whole variable domain ETGVTQSPTHLIKTRGQQVTLRCSSQSGHNTVSWYQQALGQGPQFIFQYYREEENGRGNFPPRFSGLQFPNYSSELNVNALELDDSALYLCASSGTGGAYEQYFGPGTRLTVT.

V is TRBV11-2 and J is TRBJ1-1; D might be TRBD1 (6 bases). Germline CDR1 and CDR2: SGHAT and FQNNGV. The CDR3 loop spans 15 amino acids. V lost 5 bases, J lost 1 base, and 14 bases lay in between. Here the CDR3 reads CASSPVGGANTEAFF. The CDR3 DNA sequence: TGTGCCAGCAGCCCTGTCGGGGGGGCGAACACTGAAGCTTTCTTT.

The V call is TRBV7-3, the J call TRBJ2-3, with D tentatively TRBD1 (6 bases). The ends were cut back, 5 bases at V and 2 bases at J, with 11 bases in the middle. Per germline, CDR1 SGHTA and CDR2 FQGTGA. The CDR3 spans 14 residues. The CDR3 DNA reads as TGTGCCAGCAGCGAGACAGGTTACACAGATACGCAGTATTTT. Translated, it gives CASSETGYTDTQYF.

The CDR3 loop reads CASSKASQGNEKLFF. CDR3 DNA sequence: TGTGCCAGCAGCAAAGCGTCACAGGGCAATGAAAAACTGTTTTTT. V usage is TRBV21-1 and J usage is TRBJ1-4; the tabulated D call, TRBD1, remains unverified against the DNA. TRBV21-1 is deemed a pseudogene. This CDR3 spans 15 amino acids.

The chain combines TRBV5-1 with TRBJ1-2; TRBD1 agrees at 10 bases. Germline assignment: CDR1 SGHRS and CDR2 YFSETQ. V shed 4 bases, J shed 8 bases, and the junction held 17 bases outside the gene matches. This CDR3 region has 17 residues. The CDR3, as DNA: TGCGCCAGCAGCCCTGGGACAGGGGCGACGATGATCGGAGGCTACACCTTC. Translating it yields CASSPGTGATMIGGYTF. The whole variable domain, remainder taken from reference TRBV5-1 and TRBJ1-2, is KAGVTQTPRYLIKTRGQQVTLSCSPISGHRSVSWYQQTPGQGLQFLFEYFSETQRNKGNFPGRFSGRQFSNSRSEMNVSTLELGDSALYLCASSPGTGATMIGGYTFGSGTRLTVV.

The CDR3 here is CAISEDRNYGYTF. Here the CDR3 DNA reads TGTGCCATCAGTGAGGACAGAAACTATGGCTACACCTTC. J is TRBJ1-2 and V is TRBV10-3, with D possibly matching TRBD1 (5 bases). CDR1 is ENHRY, CDR2 SYGVKD, per germline. The V end was cut by 2 bases, the J end by 2 bases, with 6 bases between. CDR3 length: 13 amino acids.

The table lists this clone with a few counts. V usage is TRBV7-2 and J usage is TRBJ2-3, with TRBD2 matching over 7 bases. Germline V CDR1 and CDR2: SGHTA, FQGNSA. V was clipped by 5 bases and J by 7 bases; unmatched bases: 12. The CDR3 runs 15 residues. CDR3 sequence reads: CASSPWREGLNTQYF. For the CDR3, the DNA is TGTGCCAGCAGCCCATGGAGGGAGGGCCTAAATACGCAGTATTTT.

This clone was seen only a few times. The chain has TRBV5-1 and TRBJ2-4; TRBD1 matches at 8 bases. Germline CDR1 and CDR2: SGHRS and YFSETQ. The ends lost 4 bases at V and 0 bases at J; junction bases unmatched: 12. There are 18 residues in the CDR3. CDR3 protein: CASSPALTGGTAKNIQYF. The CDR3 DNA sequence: TGCGCCAGCAGCCCGGCCCTAACAGGGGGGACAGCCAAAAACATTCAGTACTTC.

This chain joins TRBV30 and TRBJ2-7; D is possibly TRBD2 (6 bases). V was clipped by 3 bases and J by 3 bases, with 15 bases between them. The germline CDR1 and CDR2 sequences are GTSNPN and SVGIG (reference sequence). The CDR3 has 14 residues. As DNA, the CDR3 is TGTGCCTGGAGGGTTCCGGGACTCGTCTACGAGCAGTACTTC. It specifies CAWRVPGLVYEQYF.

The J gene is TRBJ1-2, the V gene TRBV6-5, with TRBD1 matching over 11 bases. The CDR3 covers 16 residues. CDR1 and CDR2 from the germline V gene are MNHEY and SVGAGI. Unmatched junction bases numbered 6, after V lost 0 bases and J lost 6 bases. CDR3 residues: CASSYSSRGQGDGYTF. CDR3 in DNA: TGTGCCAGCAGTTACTCGAGTCGGGGACAGGGGGATGGCTACACCTTC.

The chain recombines TRBV28 with TRBJ2-6; D gene ambiguous. From germline, CDR1 is MDHEN and CDR2 SYDVKM. This CDR3 contains 12 residues. V lost 7 bases and J lost 4, with 5 bases in between. The CDR3 DNA reads TGTGCCAGCAAGGAGGGGGCCAACGTCCTGACTTTC. Translation: CASKEGANVLTF.

The J gene is TRBJ1-4, the V gene TRBV7-2, with TRBD1 matching over 10 bases. Germline V gene lookup returns CDR1 SGHTA and CDR2 FQGNSA. Unmatched junction bases numbered 6, after V lost 5 bases and J lost 0 bases. CDR3 length equals 17 residues. The CDR3 region has the DNA TGTGCCAGCAGCACAGGACAGGGGGGGGCAACTAATGAAAAACTGTTTTTT. Its protein is CASSTGQGGATNEKLFF.

There are a few counts of this clone. V gene TRBV5-4 combines with J gene TRBJ2-1, with 10 bases that match TRBD1. Germline CDR1 reads SGHNT; CDR2 reads YYREEE (reference sequence). The CDR3 is 15 amino acids. Trimming cost V 4 bases and J 8 bases; bases outside gene matches: 9. The CDR3 reads CASSQGWDRGHEQFF. The CDR3 nucleotides are TGTGCCAGCAGCCAAGGGTGGGACAGGGGCCATGAGCAGTTCTTC.

This chain uses TRBV2 with TRBJ2-2; 8 nucleotides align to TRBD1. The CDR3 loop spans 17 amino acids. Germline trimming cut 5 bases from V and 2 bases from J; bases unmatched to any gene: 10. Germline-derived CDR1 and CDR2 are SNHLY and FYNNEI. The CDR3 reads CASSYPAGTGNTGELFF. CDR3 sequence (DNA): TGTGCCAGCAGTTATCCCGCCGGGACAGGAAACACCGGGGAGCTGTTTTTT.

The rearrangement links TRBV5-1 to TRBJ2-7; 7 nucleotides align to TRBD1. The CDR3 consists of 13 residues. Trimming at V came to 3 bases and at J to 1 base, leaving 1 base not matched to a gene. Germline V CDR1 and CDR2: SGHRS, YFSETQ. The CDR3 nucleotides read TGCGCCAGCAGCTGGACAGGTTCCTACGAGCAGTACTTC. This translates into CASSWTGSYEQYF.

CDR3 amino acids: CASSPGQGLYEQYF. CDR3 nucleotide sequence: TGCGCCAGCAGCCCCGGACAGGGGCTGTACGAGCAGTACTTC. The rearrangement uses TRBV5-1 and TRBJ2-7; 9 bases are shared with TRBD1. Germline V gives CDR1 SGHRS, CDR2 YFSETQ. The CDR3 runs 14 residues. Germline trimming cut 4 bases from V and 4 bases from J; bases unmatched to any gene: 6.

This clone showed up just a few times. The chain combines TRBV10-3 with TRBJ1-1; TRBD1 matches 7 bases. Germline V gene data show CDR1 as ENHRY and CDR2 as SYGVKD. V dropped 7 bases and J dropped 1; count of bases not matched to a gene: 3. This CDR3 is built from 13 residues. The CDR3 DNA reads as TGTGCCATCACCCGGACAGGGAACACTGAAGCTTTCTTT. Translation gives CAITRTGNTEAFF.

This clone was seen only once. A read error may account for a junction end that differs from germline. This chain connects TRBV7-2 to TRBJ1-1, with unresolved D. Germline CDR1 SGHTA, CDR2 FQGNSA. The CDR3 runs to 14 residues. CDR3: CASSQNLVNTEAFF. In DNA form, the CDR3 reads TGCGCCAGCAGCCAAAACCTAGTGAACACTGAAGCTTTCTTT. Looking up the rest from reference TRBV7-2 and TRBJ1-1 gives the full variable domain: GAGVSQSPSNKVTEKGKDVELRCDPISGHTALYWYRQSLGQGLEFLIYFQGNSAPDKSGLPSDRFSAERTGGSVSTLTIQRTQQEDSAVYLCASSQNLVNTEAFFGQGTRLTVV.